The clone carrying this T cell receptor beta chain came up many times. No antigen is known for it. V was shortened by 0 bases and J by 2 bases, with 11 bases between the two germline ends. Germline loops: CDR1 DFQATT, CDR2 SNEGSKA (reference sequence). The CDR3 length is 14 residues. Primed by a sample-barcoded 5' primer and a J-beta primer mix, a second PCR proceeded for 7 to 11 cycles. Each CDR3 protein is one row after TCRdb ran MiXCR on the 5' RACE reads. Of roughly 640,000 distinct CDR3 sequences in the sample, about 30% were seen once. This specimen comes from a study of blood T cells in healthy people across ages. Study in general: Through template switching, about one barcoded beta molecule was captured per two T cells, as measured in model experiments.

Whole-study results and caveats: The study found more naive CD4+ cells and higher diversity in long-lived than aged donors. A roughly linear age-dependent decrease characterized TCR beta diversity per million T cells.

The V and J genes are TRBV20-1 and TRBJ2-7, with D possibly matching TRBD1 (6 bases). The material sequenced was blood. This clonotype was obtained from a woman older than 75 in good health. The CDR3 loop is CSARDSGVTYEQYF. CDR3 DNA sequence: TGCAGTGCTAGAGATTCAGGGGTGACCTACGAGCAGTACTTC.